This T cell receptor beta chain was recorded in a study of cytomegalovirus exposure and HLA in healthy donors. Study details: Findings of an earlier analysis included 110 million or so unique TCR beta sequences from 200 million or so T cells.

About this clone itself: Its antigen is undetermined.

The PCR ran on 60 Vbeta and 13 Jbeta primers. Measured with immunoSEQ multiplex PCR; TCRdb has only the in-frame clones, and not every one. Among roughly 110,000 clones listed, 82% were seen once. V trimming: 5 bases; J trimming: 12 bases; junction bases outside the gene matches: 11. Germline CDR1 reads SEHNR; CDR2 reads FQNEAQ (reference sequence). The CDR3 spans 13 residues. Study-level points and caveats: Fewer N-insertions (relative to the roughly 610-donor mean) were reportedly seen in an Asian-associated ancestry cluster in a later analysis. In a later analysis, about 17,000 TCR beta sequences were associated with HLA alleles at 0.05 false discovery rate. Immune exposure data for these donors was limited to CMV serostatus.

The TCR was taken from a man aged 25 to 40 in good health and CMV-seropositive. V gene TRBV7-9 combines with J gene TRBJ1-1; 8 nucleotides align to TRBD1. Sequenced: PBMCs. The CDR3 DNA reads TGTGCCAGCAGCCCGGAGGACAGGGTGGTCTCTTTCTTT. This codes for CASSPEDRVVSFF.